The rows below give T cell receptor beta chains drawn from one sample of a study of Graves' ophthalmopathy and Graves' hyperthyroidism. Via MiXCR, TCRdb re-called the multiplex PCR reads, giving one row per CDR3 protein. The sample lists roughly 420,000 distinct CDR3 sequences; about 21% were seen once. Sample: peripheral blood. These receptors all come from a young woman with stable Graves' hyperthyroidism. CDR3s include the opening cysteine and the closing phenylalanine or tryptophan. Fields, in order: CDR3 length, V gene, CDR3 protein.

>13|TRBV6-1
CASRPGVTGELFF
>14|TRBV20-1
CSASPGGGSNVLTF
>14|TRBV9
CASSAQLGQGTQYF
>13|TRBV30
CAWSSAANTEAFF
>17|TRBV7-8
CASSPGTGRWEAREQYF
>12|TRBV11-2
CASSLADYEQYF
>17|TRBV27
CASSFYRGPSHLTEAFF
>17|TRBV6-2/TRBV6-3
CASSYSPGQGGNQPQHF
>15|TRBV7-9
CASSLLERGEETQYF
>15|TRBV5-8
CASTSRRVRVYEQYF
>16|TRBV11-2
CASSRRQGEDCQPQHF
>15|TRBV12-3/TRBV12-4
CASRTTGSYTGELFF
>13|TRBV12-3/TRBV12-4
CASSFKATGELFF
>15|TRBV6-5
CASSYTGQRNQPQHF
>15|TRBV6-5
CASSYFRGLDSPLHF
>14|TRBV13
CASSSDRGGNEQYF
>13|TRBV5-1
CASSFDTNTEAFF
>15|TRBV28
CASSFVGARATEAFF
>11|TRBV29-1
CSAGTGFEAFF
>12|TRBV12-3/TRBV12-4
CASSDIINIQYF
>14|TRBV20-1
CSARWLAGAYEQYF
>13|TRBV10-1
CASSGRGLREAFF
>15|TRBV7-2
CASSPQLAGKNIKYF
>11|TRBV6-5
CASSLGGKRYF
>10|TRBV6-1
CASMGVGYTF
>13|TRBV2
CASSDRGRTEAFF
>18|TRBV25-1
CASSEWVDSPSCNQPQHF